These 26 T cell receptor beta chains were all obtained from the same sample, sequenced in a study of CXCR3-negative and CXCR3-positive naive CD8 T cells (dated by TCRdb to the late 2010s). Broad study findings and their caveats: TRB CDR3s from CXCR3-positive naive cells showed higher hydrophobicity (lower Kidera factor 4), lower energy, and higher strength and volume indices than CXCR3-negative naive cells.

The antigens these receptors bind are not known. TCRdb lists the instrument as NextSeq 550. The Human TCR Profiling Kit (MiLaboratory) was used to prepare UMI-labeled 5' RACE TRB cDNA libraries. TCRdb reprocessed the reads and lists each CDR3 protein sequence as a single entry, with no DNA. This sample's clone table shows tens of thousands of distinct CDR3 sequences. The leading ten clones occupy roughly 0.89% of the sample. The sequencing input was naive CXCR3+ CD8+ T cells from blood. Interpreted using the paper, the cell subset or site label stands for: CD45RO-CCR7+CD27+CD95- naive CD8+ T cells expressing CXCR3 (TNR3+). The receptors come from a human donor in good health. Some clones in this sample may be carry-over from other donors' samples.

The chain links TRBV19 to TRBJ2-2. CDR1 LNHDA and CDR2 SQIVND come from the germline V gene (reference sequence). The CDR3 covers 13 residues. CDR3 sequence: CASTKQDTGELFF.

The chain is built from TRBV15 and TRBJ2-4; absent DNA, TCRdb's TRBD1 call cannot be checked. The CDR3 sequence is 15 residues long. CDR1 is LNHNV, CDR2 YYDKDF, per germline (reference sequence). This chain's CDR3 is CATSSYRTAKNIQYF.

The CDR3 protein is CSVEDGTSGEETQYF. V gene TRBV29-1 combines with J gene TRBJ2-5; TCRdb's D call, TRBD2, is unchecked because there is no DNA. The CDR3 runs to 15 residues. Germline V gene sequence: CDR1 SQVTM, CDR2 ANQGSEA.

The chain is built from TRBV6-2 or TRBV6-3 and TRBJ2-1; TCRdb's D gene call, TRBD2, goes unchecked for lack of DNA. CDR3 length: 16 residues. Germline V gene sequence: CDR1 MNHEY, CDR2 SVGEGT. The CDR3 sequence is CASSYLAEGSYNEQFF.

The chain recombines TRBV3-1 with TRBJ2-5; lacking DNA, the TRBD2 call made by TCRdb goes unchecked. CDR1 and CDR2 from the germline V gene are LGHDT and YNNKEL (reference sequence). The CDR3 extends over 17 amino acids. This CDR3 is CASSQGRTLAGGETQYF.

J is TRBJ2-7 and V is TRBV6-6; the D gene TCRdb calls, TRBD1, cannot be checked with no DNA. Germline CDR1 MNHNY, CDR2 SVGAGI (reference sequence). CDR3 size: 14 residues. CDR3: CASSYSGTGYEQYF.

The chain joins TRBV6-2 or TRBV6-3 to TRBJ2-4. CDR3 length equals 13 residues. Germline V gives CDR1 MNHEY, CDR2 SVGEGT. The CDR3 is CASSSKEKDIQYF.

V gene TRBV14 combines with J gene TRBJ2-7; absent DNA, TCRdb's TRBD1 call cannot be checked. CDR1 and CDR2 (germline): SGHDN, FVKESK. The length of the CDR3 is 15 residues. This CDR3 is CASSQAGTGVYEQYF.

The CDR3 protein is CASSVDRTGTSSYEQYF. This chain connects TRBV9 to TRBJ2-7; the TCRdb call, TRBD1, lacks DNA for checking. The CDR3 spans 17 residues. CDR1 and CDR2 from the germline V gene are SGDLS and YYNGEE.

The chain joins TRBV14 to TRBJ2-7; TCRdb designates TRBD1, a call that cannot be tested without DNA. CDR3 length: 16 amino acids. CDR1 and CDR2 (germline): SGHDN, FVKESK. This CDR3 reads CASSPSGTAYYVEQYF.

The chain couples TRBV5-1 to TRBJ2-5. CDR1 is SGHRS and CDR2 is YFSETQ in the germline V gene. This CDR3 has 14 amino acids. The CDR3 here is CASSLWGTQETQYF.

This sequence joins TRBV5-1 and TRBJ2-4. The CDR3 has 17 residues. Per germline, CDR1 SGHRS and CDR2 YFSETQ. The CDR3 is CASSLGIGSRSKNIQYF.

The chain joins TRBV7-8 to TRBJ2-1. This CDR3 comprises 13 residues. Germline CDR1 reads SGHVS; CDR2 reads FQNEAQ. The chain's CDR3 is CASSHEVGDEQFF. Drawing the rest from reference TRBV7-8 and TRBJ2-1, the complete variable domain is GAGVSQSPRYKVAKRGQDVALRCDPISGHVSLFWYQQALGQGPEFLTYFQNEAQLDKSGLPSDRFFAERPEGSVSTLKIQRTQQEDSAVYLCASSHEVGDEQFFGPGTRLTVL.

The gene calls are TRBV19 and TRBJ2-7; TCRdb outputs TRBD1, but without DNA this stays unchecked. The CDR3 is 13 amino acids. The V gene's germline CDR1 is LNHDA and CDR2 SQIVND (reference sequence). The CDR3: CASRPPDGTEQYF.

The J gene is TRBJ2-5, the V gene TRBV25-1; TCRdb gives TRBD2 as the D gene, but with no DNA this cannot be confirmed. From germline, CDR1 is MGHDK and CDR2 SYGVNS. The CDR3 is made up of 15 amino acids. The CDR3 loop is CASSELGSSEEAQYF.

V usage is TRBV6-6 and J usage is TRBJ2-5. The germline CDR1 and CDR2 sequences are MNHNY and SVGAGI (reference sequence). The CDR3 loop spans 13 amino acids. CDR3 loop: CASSYFGRETQYF.

CDR3 residues: CASSTDTNYGYTF. The V gene is TRBV12-3 or TRBV12-4, the J gene TRBJ1-2; the TRBD1 assignment by TCRdb is unverifiable without DNA. CDR3 length equals 13 residues.

This chain uses TRBV12-5 with TRBJ2-1. CDR3 length equals 12 residues. Germline loops: CDR1 LGHNT, CDR2 FRNRAP. The CDR3 loop reads CASGSIFNEQFF. Combining the CDR3 with reference TRBV12-5 and TRBJ2-1 gives the whole variable domain DARVTQTPRHKVTEMGQEVTMRCQPILGHNTVFWYRQTMMQGLELLAYFRNRAPLDDSGMPKDRFSAEMPDATLATLKIQPSEPRDSAVYFCASGSIFNEQFFGPGTRLTVL.

The chain uses TRBV20-1 and TRBJ2-1; TCRdb designates TRBD2, a call that cannot be tested without DNA. Germline lookup yields CDR1 DFQATT and CDR2 SNEGSKA (reference sequence). CDR3 length equals 16 residues. This CDR3 is CSARDLEGGAINEQFF.

The chain uses TRBV4-3 and TRBJ2-1. The CDR3 spans 13 residues. The germline V gene has CDR1 LGHNA and CDR2 YSLEER. CDR3: CASSQVVCNEQFF.

This chain uses TRBV27 with TRBJ1-4; the D call from TCRdb, TRBD1, cannot be confirmed without DNA. Germline values: CDR1 MNHEY, CDR2 SMNVEV (reference sequence). This CDR3 has 13 amino acids. CDR3 sequence reads: CVSSLYRGEKLFF. The variable domain in full, with the rest retrieved from reference TRBV27 and TRBJ1-4, is EAQVTQNPRYLITVTGKKLTVTCSQNMNHEYMSWYRQDPGLGLRQIYYSMNVEVTDKGDVPEGYKVSRKEKRNFPLILESPSPNQTSLYFCVSSLYRGEKLFFGSGTQLSVL.

This sequence joins TRBV14 and TRBJ1-5; TCRdb gives TRBD1 as the D gene, but with no DNA this cannot be confirmed. CDR1 and CDR2 from the germline V gene are SGHDN and FVKESK. The CDR3 is 18 residues long. CDR3 region: CASSQDHWGSISNQPQHF.

The chain uses TRBV12-3 or TRBV12-4 and TRBJ2-3; there is no DNA to check the TCRdb D call of TRBD2. The CDR3 extends over 19 amino acids. The CDR3 reads CASTPSGPEREGQTDTQYF.

This rearrangement joins TRBV28 to TRBJ2-7; the TRBD2 assignment by TCRdb is unverifiable without DNA. This CDR3 spans 14 amino acids. Germline V gene lookup returns CDR1 MDHEN and CDR2 SYDVKM. CDR3 sequence reads: CASRTPGLQYEQYF.

The J gene is TRBJ2-7, the V gene TRBV5-6. Germline loops: CDR1 SGHDT, CDR2 YYEEEE. CDR3 size: 14 residues. The CDR3 sequence: CASTSGASNYEQYF.

The chain has TRBV7-8 and TRBJ2-3. Germline V CDR1 and CDR2: SGHVS, FQNEAQ. The CDR3 has 14 amino acids. The CDR3 loop reads CTSSLVTRVDTQYF. The whole variable domain, filled in from reference TRBV7-8 and TRBJ2-3, reads GAGVSQSPRYKVAKRGQDVALRCDPISGHVSLFWYQQALGQGPEFLTYFQNEAQLDKSGLPSDRFFAERPEGSVSTLKIQRTQQEDSAVYLCTSSLVTRVDTQYFGPGTRLTVL.